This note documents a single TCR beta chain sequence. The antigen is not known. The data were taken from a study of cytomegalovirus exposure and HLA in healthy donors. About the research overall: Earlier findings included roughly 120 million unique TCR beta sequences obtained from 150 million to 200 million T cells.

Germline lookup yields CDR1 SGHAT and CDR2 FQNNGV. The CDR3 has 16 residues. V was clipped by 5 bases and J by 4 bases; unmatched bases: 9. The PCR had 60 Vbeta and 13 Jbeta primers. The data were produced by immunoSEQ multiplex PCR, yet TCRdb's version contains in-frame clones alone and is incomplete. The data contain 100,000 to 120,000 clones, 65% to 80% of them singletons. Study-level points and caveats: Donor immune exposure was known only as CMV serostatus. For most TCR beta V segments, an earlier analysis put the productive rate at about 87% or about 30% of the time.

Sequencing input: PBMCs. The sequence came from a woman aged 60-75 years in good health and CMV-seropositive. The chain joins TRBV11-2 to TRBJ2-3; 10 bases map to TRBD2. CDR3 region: CASSQLAGLKADTQYF. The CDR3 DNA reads TGTGCCAGCAGCCAACTAGCGGGACTCAAGGCAGATACGCAGTATTTT. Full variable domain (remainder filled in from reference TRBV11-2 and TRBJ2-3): EAGVAQSPRYKIIEKRQSVAFWCNPISGHATLYWYQQILGQGPKLLIQFQNNGVVDDSQLPKDRFSAERLKGVDSTLKIQPAKLEDSAVYLCASSQLAGLKADTQYFGPGTRLTVL.